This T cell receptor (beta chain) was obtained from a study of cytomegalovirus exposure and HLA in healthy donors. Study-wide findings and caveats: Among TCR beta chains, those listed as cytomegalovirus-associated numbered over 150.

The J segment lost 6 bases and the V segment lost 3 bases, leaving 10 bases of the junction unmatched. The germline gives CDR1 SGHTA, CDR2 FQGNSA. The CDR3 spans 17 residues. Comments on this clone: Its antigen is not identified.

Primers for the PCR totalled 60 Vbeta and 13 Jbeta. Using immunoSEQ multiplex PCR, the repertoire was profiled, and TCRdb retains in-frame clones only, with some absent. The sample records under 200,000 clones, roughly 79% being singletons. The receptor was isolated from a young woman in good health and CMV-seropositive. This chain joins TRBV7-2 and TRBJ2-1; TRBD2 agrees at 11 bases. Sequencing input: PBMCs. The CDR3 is CASSLRALAGDLNEQFF. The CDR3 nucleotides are TGTGCCAGCAGCTTGCGGGCACTAGCGGGAGATCTCAATGAGCAGTTCTTC.